Listed below are T cell receptor beta chains from one sample, sequenced in a study of shared clonotypes between healthy human individuals. The table came from immunoSEQ multiplex PCR; TCRdb's copy has only in-frame clones and leaves some out. The table has approximately 980,000 clones, approximately 80% seen once; the top ten hold about 1.5%. What was sequenced was memory CD4+ T cells sorted from blood. Receptors originate from a young man in good health. CDR3s include the opening cysteine and the closing phenylalanine or tryptophan. A D gene is named only where the DNA matches it firmly. Size is omitted from some rows. Given values are once, few, many or a class for expanded clones.

d_call clone_size j_call v_call cdr3_nt cdr3_aa
NA NA TRBJ2-5 TRBV7-9 TGTGCCAGCAGCGGGGGATTTAAAGAGACCCAGTACTTC CASSGGFKETQYF
NA few TRBJ2-1 TRBV19 TGTGCCAGAGCTTCAGTAGTTGCTTCCTACAATGAGCAGTTCTTC CARASVVASYNEQFF
TRBD1 NA TRBJ1-4 TRBV5-1 TGCGCCAGCAGCCCAGATCCGGGACAGGGGGCATTGACTAATGAAAAACTGTTTTTT CASSPDPGQGALTNEKLFF
TRBD1 NA TRBJ1-1 TRBV10-3 TGTGCCATCAGTGATCGGGACAGGGTGAACACTGAAGCTTTCTTT CAISDRDRVNTEAFF
NA NA TRBJ1-1 TRBV6-1 TGTGCCAGCAGTGAAGGGGTTCAGAACACTGAAGCTTTCTTT CASSEGVQNTEAFF
NA NA TRBJ2-5 TRBV5-1 TGCGCCAGCAGCTTGGATACATTTGGGGCCAAAGGAGAGACCCAGTACTTC CASSLDTFGAKGETQYF
NA NA TRBJ1-2 TRBV29-1 TGCAGCGTTGAAGTGATGGGGGACGACCTCTATGGCTACACCTTC CSVEVMGDDLYGYTF
NA many TRBJ1-4 TRBV28 TGTGCCAGCAGTTTATCGACAGGACAAGGTGAAAAACTGTTTTTT CASSLSTGQGEKLFF
TRBD1 NA TRBJ1-1 TRBV6-5 TGTGCCAGCAGAAAGACAGGGTTGAACACTGAAGCTTTCTTT CASRKTGLNTEAFF
TRBD1 NA TRBJ2-7 TRBV2 TGTGCCACGCAACAGGACAGGGGAAACTACGAGCAGTACTTC CATQQDRGNYEQYF
NA NA TRBJ1-3 TRBV9 TGTGCCAGCAGCGTCGGGAAGAGCTCTGGAAACACCATATATTTT CASSVGKSSGNTIYF
NA NA TRBJ2-7 TRBV5-1 TGCGCCAGCAGCTTCAGGGGTGCCTCCTACGAGCAGTACTTC CASSFRGASYEQYF
TRBD1 NA TRBJ2-7 TRBV5-6 TGTGCCAGCAGCCCTAGAGGGGGCGACTACGAGCAGTACTTC CASSPRGGDYEQYF
TRBD1 once TRBJ2-7 TRBV18 TGTGCCAGCTCACGCCCGGGACAGAACTACGAGCAGTACTTC CASSRPGQNYEQYF
NA NA TRBJ2-2 TRBV30 TGTGCCTGGAAGGGCGACGGGGAGCTGTTTTTT CAWKGDGELFF
TRBD1 NA TRBJ1-2 TRBV5-1 TGCGCCAGCAGCTCGGGACAGCTCTATGGCTACACCTTC CASSSGQLYGYTF
NA few TRBJ1-2 TRBV6-1 TGTGCCAGCAGCCCCCCAGGCGGGTTTAGTAGCACCTTC CASSPPGGFSSTF
NA NA TRBJ2-7 TRBV6-6 TGTGCCAGCAACAGCGCGTACGAGCAGTACTTC CASNSAYEQYF
NA NA TRBJ1-1 TRBV6-6 TGTGCCAGCAGTTATATGATCGGGGAAACTGAAGCTTTCTTT CASSYMIGETEAFF
NA NA TRBJ2-7 TRBV2 TGTGCCAGCAGTGAAAGACAGCCGATAACCGCCTACGAGCAGTACTTC CASSERQPITAYEQYF
NA many TRBJ2-5 TRBV6-1 TGTGCCAGCAGTGAAAAAGCCGGGACCTCTTGGGAGACCCAGTACTTC CASSEKAGTSWETQYF
TRBD1 many TRBJ2-1 TRBV7-9 TGTGCCAGCAGAACGCATTCAGGGGGCGGTGAGCAGTTCTTC CASRTHSGGGEQFF
NA NA TRBJ1-3 TRBV18 TGTGCCAGCTCACCTAGGGACGATGGAAACACCATATATTTT CASSPRDDGNTIYF
NA NA TRBJ1-1 TRBV10-2 TGCGCCAGCAGTAGAGGGCGGGGGAACACTGAAGCTTTCTTT CASSRGRGNTEAFF
NA NA TRBJ2-4 TRBV5-5 TGTGCCAGCAGCTTCCGAGGCGGTGAAGGCCTAGCCAAAAACATTCAGTACTTC CASSFRGGEGLAKNIQYF
NA NA TRBJ1-1 TRBV28 TGTGCCAGCAGTTCCACAGCCATGAACACTGAAGCTTTCTTT CASSSTAMNTEAFF
NA few TRBJ1-6 TRBV2 TGTGCCAGCACCAGACAGCCGGCCTCTTCACCCCTCCACTTT CASTRQPASSPLHF
NA NA TRBJ2-7 TRBV21-1 TGTGCCAGCATGGGGGAACTCCGGTACTTC CASMGELRYF
NA NA TRBJ1-3 TRBV30 TGTGCCTGGAGCGGGGGATACTCTGGAAACACCATATATTTT CAWSGGYSGNTIYF
NA NA TRBJ1-1 TRBV29-1 TGCAGCGTTCCGGGGGGTAGAACTGAAGCTTTCTTT CSVPGGRTEAFF
NA NA TRBJ2-2 TRBV7-2 TGTGCCAGCAGCTTAGTCGCGGCTAGGGACACCGGGGAGCTGTTTTTT CASSLVAARDTGELFF
NA few TRBJ1-2 TRBV28 TGTGCCAGCAGTCCAGTAGGGATCTATGGCTACACCTTC CASSPVGIYGYTF
NA NA TRBJ2-1 TRBV11-2 TGTGCCAGCAGCACACAGGGCCGCGATGAGCAGTTCTTC CASSTQGRDEQFF
NA few TRBJ2-7 TRBV7-9 TGTGCCAGCAGCTTAGATCGGGGTGGTTTGTACTTC CASSLDRGGLYF
NA NA TRBJ2-3 TRBV7-3 TGTGCCAGCAGCTTACTGGGGACCACAGATACGCAGTATTTT CASSLLGTTDTQYF
NA once TRBJ2-4 TRBV7-9 TGTGCCAGCAGCCCCCCCGAGCTAGCCAAAAACATTCAGTACTTC CASSPPELAKNIQYF
NA once TRBJ1-4 TRBV28 TGTGCCAGCAGCTCGGTCGGCCAGACGGAAAAACTGTTTTTT CASSSVGQTEKLFF
TRBD1 NA TRBJ1-5 TRBV4-1 TGCGCCAGCAGCCAAGCTCCCCGCCCGGGACAGGGACATCAGCCCCAGCATTTT CASSQAPRPGQGHQPQHF
NA NA TRBJ2-7 TRBV5-4 TGTGCCAGCAGCCCCCCGCTTAGTAACGAGCAGTACTTC CASSPPLSNEQYF
NA once TRBJ1-5 TRBV2 TGTGCCAGCAGTGAGGGGGTATCGTTGCCCCAGCATTTT CASSEGVSLPQHF
NA NA TRBJ2-3 TRBV11-2 TGTGCCAGCAGCTTAGGGGGGGGGCGAGATACGCAGTATTTT CASSLGGGRDTQYF
TRBD2 NA TRBJ2-2 TRBV11-2 TGTGCCAGCAGCCTCAGCGGGGGGGCCGGGGAGCTGTTTTTT CASSLSGGAGELFF
TRBD1 NA TRBJ2-5 TRBV5-1 TGCGCCAGCAGCTACGGGACAGTCCAAAGGGAGACCCAGTACTTC CASSYGTVQRETQYF
TRBD1 NA TRBJ1-4 TRBV7-2 TGTGCCAGCAGCCTCGGGACAGGGAGAACTCGCAAACTGTTTTTT CASSLGTGRTRKLFF
NA NA TRBJ1-2 TRBV5-1 TGCGCCAGCACCCCGAGGGGTGTGGGTTTGGATGGCTACACCTTC CASTPRGVGLDGYTF
TRBD1 once TRBJ2-7 TRBV28 TGTGCCAGCAGTTCCGAGGGACAGGGGAGATACGAGCAGTACTTC CASSSEGQGRYEQYF
NA few TRBJ1-1 TRBV30 TGTGCCTGGGGAAGGAGCGGGGGAGGCACTGAAGCTTTCTTT CAWGRSGGGTEAFF
NA NA TRBJ2-3 TRBV5-1 TGCGCCAGCAGCTTAACGGGAGTAGGTCAGCTTCGCACAGATACGCAGTATTTT CASSLTGVGQLRTDTQYF
NA NA TRBJ1-2 TRBV5-1 TGCGCCAGCAGCTACGGCCCCGCGGAGGGCTACACCTTC CASSYGPAEGYTF
TRBD2 NA TRBJ2-1 TRBV9 TGTGCCAGCAACCGGGACTACTCCTACAATGAGCAGTTCTTC CASNRDYSYNEQFF
NA NA TRBJ2-7 TRBV11-3 TGTGCCAGCAGCTTATGGGGGACCTACGAGCAGTACTTC CASSLWGTYEQYF
TRBD2 NA TRBJ2-7 TRBV7-8 TGTGCCAGCACTATAGAGGCTAGCGGGGGGGACTCCTACGAGCAGTACTTC CASTIEASGGDSYEQYF
NA NA TRBJ1-3 TRBV6-1 TGTGCCAGCAGTGAAGGGAGCAGGACCATATATTTT CASSEGSRTIYF
NA NA TRBJ2-5 TRBV5-1 TGCGCCAGCAGCCCCCAAGGGGGAAAGACCCAGTACTTC CASSPQGGKTQYF
TRBD2 NA TRBJ2-7 TRBV15 TGTGCCACCAGCACATACCCGGGACTAGCTTACGAGCAGTACTTC CATSTYPGLAYEQYF
NA NA TRBJ1-2 TRBV2 TGTGCCAGCAGTGCCAGGGAGGGGTCCTATGGCTACACCTTC CASSAREGSYGYTF
NA NA TRBJ2-7 TRBV15 TGTGCCACCAGCAGATCAGACAGCGAGCAGTACTTC CATSRSDSEQYF
NA once TRBJ1-5 TRBV11-2 TGTGCCAGCAGTCAACAGGGCCTTAGCAATCAGCCCCAGCATTTT CASSQQGLSNQPQHF